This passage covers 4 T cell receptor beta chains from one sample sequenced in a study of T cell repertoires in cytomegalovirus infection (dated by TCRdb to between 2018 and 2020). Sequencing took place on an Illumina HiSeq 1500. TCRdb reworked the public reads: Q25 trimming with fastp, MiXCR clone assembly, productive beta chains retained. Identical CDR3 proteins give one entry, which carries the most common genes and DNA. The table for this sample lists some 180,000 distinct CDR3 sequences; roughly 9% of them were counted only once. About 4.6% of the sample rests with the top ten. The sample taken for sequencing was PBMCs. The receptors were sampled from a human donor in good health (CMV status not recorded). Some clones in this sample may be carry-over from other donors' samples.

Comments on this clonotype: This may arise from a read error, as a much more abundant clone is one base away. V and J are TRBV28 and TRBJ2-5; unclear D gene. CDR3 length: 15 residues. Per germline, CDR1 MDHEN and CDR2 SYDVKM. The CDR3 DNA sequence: TGTACCAGCAGCAACGTTAGATGGAACCAAGAGACCCAGTACTTC. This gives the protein CTSSNVRWNQETQYF.

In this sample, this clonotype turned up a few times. CDR3 sequence (DNA): TGTGCCAGCAGCTTGAGACTCGGCGGCACAGATACGCAGTATTTT. It yields the protein CASSLRLGGTDTQYF. The chain links TRBV5-6 to TRBJ2-3; D remains ambiguous. CDR1 and CDR2 (germline): SGHDT, YYEEEE. V dropped 1 base and J dropped 1 base, with 10 bases sitting between them. The CDR3 is made up of 15 amino acids.

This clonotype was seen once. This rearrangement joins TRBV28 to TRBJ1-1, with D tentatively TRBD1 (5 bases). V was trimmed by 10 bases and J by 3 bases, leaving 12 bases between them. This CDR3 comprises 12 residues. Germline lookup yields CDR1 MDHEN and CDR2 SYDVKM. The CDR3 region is CATTTVYTEAFF. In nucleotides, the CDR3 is TGTGCCACCACGACAGTCTACACTGAAGCTTTCTTT.

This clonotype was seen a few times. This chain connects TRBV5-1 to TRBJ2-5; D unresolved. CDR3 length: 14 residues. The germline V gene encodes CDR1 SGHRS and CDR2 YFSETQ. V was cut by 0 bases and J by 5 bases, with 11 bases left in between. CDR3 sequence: CASSLDRQGETQYF. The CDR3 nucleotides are TGCGCCAGCAGCTTGGACCGACAAGGCGAGACCCAGTACTTC.